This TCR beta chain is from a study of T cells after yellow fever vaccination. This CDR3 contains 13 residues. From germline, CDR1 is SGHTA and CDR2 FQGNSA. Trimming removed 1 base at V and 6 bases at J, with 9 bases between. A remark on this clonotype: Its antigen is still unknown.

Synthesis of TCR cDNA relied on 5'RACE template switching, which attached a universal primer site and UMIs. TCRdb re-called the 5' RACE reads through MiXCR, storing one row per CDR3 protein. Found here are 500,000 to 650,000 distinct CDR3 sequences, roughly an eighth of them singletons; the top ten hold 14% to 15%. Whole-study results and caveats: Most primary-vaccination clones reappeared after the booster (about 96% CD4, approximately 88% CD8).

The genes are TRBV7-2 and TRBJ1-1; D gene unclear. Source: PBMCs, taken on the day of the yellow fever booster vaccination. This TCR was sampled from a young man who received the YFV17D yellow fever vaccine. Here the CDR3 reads CASSLVTTAEAFF. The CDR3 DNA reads TGTGCCAGCAGCTTAGTAACCACAGCTGAAGCTTTCTTT.